Sequencing of this T cell receptor (beta chain) was carried out in a study of beta chain features in type 1 diabetes. Study background: Examination spanned around 110 million sorted cells from all samples.

Reverse transcribing all isolated RNA meant expressed TCRB transcripts were sequenced. Clones were read by immunoSEQ multiplex PCR, and TCRdb kept only the in-frame ones, dropping some. The repertoire has over 300,000 clones, approximately 8.2% of them found once; the top ten carry less than 0.5%. Each population that was sorted was more than 98% pure. V dropped 7 bases and J dropped 4; count of bases not matched to a gene: 12. This CDR3 spans 15 amino acids. Looked up from germline, CDR1 is SGHTA and CDR2 is FQGTGA. The sample consisted of central memory CD4+ T cells from blood. J is TRBJ1-1 and V is TRBV7-3; 7 bases align to TRBD1. The receptor comes from a woman in her late teens or twenties in good health. The CDR3 DNA reads as TGTGCCAGCACCCAAAGGACAGGACGATTCACTGAAGCTTTCTTT. It translates to CASTQRTGRFTEAFF. Filled out from reference TRBV7-3 and TRBJ1-1, the complete variable domain reads GAGVSQTPSNKVTEKGKYVELRCDPISGHTALYWYRQSLGQGPEFLIYFQGTGAADDSGLPNDRFFAVRPEGSVSTLKIQRTERGDSAVYLCASTQRTGRFTEAFFGQGTRLTVV.